Below, 6 T cell receptor beta chains from the same sample are listed, as sequenced in a study of cytomegalovirus exposure and HLA in healthy donors. The PCR was carried out with 60 Vbeta primers and 13 Jbeta primers. Sequencing used immunoSEQ multiplex PCR; TCRdb keeps in-frame clones, though not all of them. The sample has roughly 170,000 clones, approximately 80% seen once. The source material was PBMCs. These receptors were obtained from a woman in her 30s in good health and CMV-seronegative.

CDR3 amino acids: CASFFTGSIWTAFF. In nucleotides, the CDR3 is TGTGCCAGCTTTTTCACAGGGAGTATTTGGACAGCTTTCTTT. The chain joins TRBV6-1 to TRBJ1-1; D possibly corresponds to TRBD1 (6 bases). Germline V CDR1 and CDR2: MNHNS, SASEGT. The CDR3 is 14 residues long. V was clipped by 8 bases and J by 10 bases, with 23 bases between them.

CDR3 residues: CASSIGAGLPYEQYF. In nucleotides, the CDR3 is TGTGCCAGTAGTATCGGAGCGGGTCTTCCCTACGAGCAGTACTTC. The chain joins TRBV19 to TRBJ2-7, with D maybe TRBD2 (6 bases). The V and J ends lost 3 bases and 2 bases respectively, with 14 bases between them. The germline gives CDR1 LNHDA, CDR2 SQIVND (reference sequence). The CDR3 contains 15 residues.

This clone was counted only a few times. V and J are TRBV5-4 and TRBJ2-7; 13 bases match TRBD2. V lost 4 bases and J lost 6; bases outside the gene matches: 4. Germline V gene lookup returns CDR1 SGHNT and CDR2 YYREEE (reference sequence). There are 14 residues in the CDR3. The CDR3 region has the DNA TGTGCCAGCAGCACGGGACTAGCGGGGACCGAGCAGTACTTC. This codes for CASSTGLAGTEQYF.

This sequence joins TRBV28 and TRBJ2-5; 9 bases are a match to TRBD2. The V gene end was trimmed by 2 bases and the J gene end by 5 bases; junction bases not matched to a gene: 9. Germline V gene data show CDR1 as MDHEN and CDR2 as SYDVKM. The CDR3 covers 16 residues. The CDR3 DNA sequence: TGTGCCAGCAGTTTAGGGGTAGCGGGAGTTCTGGAGACCCAGTACTTC. This gives the protein CASSLGVAGVLETQYF.

The V gene is TRBV5-1, the J gene TRBJ1-4; 8 bases line up with TRBD1. Germline V gives CDR1 SGHRS, CDR2 YFSETQ. V was pared by 0 bases and J by 8 bases, with 6 bases of the junction left unmatched. This CDR3 is 15 amino acids long. CDR3 region: CASSLVGTGQEKLFF. The CDR3 DNA reads as TGCGCCAGCAGCTTGGTAGGGACAGGTCAAGAAAAACTGTTTTTT.

This clone was observed a few times. The V call is TRBV5-8, the J call TRBJ2-3, with 7 bases lining up with TRBD1. J lost 6 bases, V lost 5 bases, and 9 bases had no gene match. This CDR3 has 14 amino acids. Germline assignment: CDR1 SGHTS and CDR2 YDEGEE. The CDR3 loop reads CASSIQGVGDTQYF. In DNA, the CDR3 is TGTGCCAGCAGTATTCAGGGGGTCGGCGATACGCAGTATTTT. Looking up the rest from reference TRBV5-8 and TRBJ2-3 gives the full variable domain: EAGVTQSPTHLIKTRGQQATLRCSPISGHTSVYWYQQALGLGLQFLLWYDEGEERNRGNFPPRFSGRQFPNYSSELNVNALELEDSALYLCASSIQGVGDTQYFGPGTRLTVL.